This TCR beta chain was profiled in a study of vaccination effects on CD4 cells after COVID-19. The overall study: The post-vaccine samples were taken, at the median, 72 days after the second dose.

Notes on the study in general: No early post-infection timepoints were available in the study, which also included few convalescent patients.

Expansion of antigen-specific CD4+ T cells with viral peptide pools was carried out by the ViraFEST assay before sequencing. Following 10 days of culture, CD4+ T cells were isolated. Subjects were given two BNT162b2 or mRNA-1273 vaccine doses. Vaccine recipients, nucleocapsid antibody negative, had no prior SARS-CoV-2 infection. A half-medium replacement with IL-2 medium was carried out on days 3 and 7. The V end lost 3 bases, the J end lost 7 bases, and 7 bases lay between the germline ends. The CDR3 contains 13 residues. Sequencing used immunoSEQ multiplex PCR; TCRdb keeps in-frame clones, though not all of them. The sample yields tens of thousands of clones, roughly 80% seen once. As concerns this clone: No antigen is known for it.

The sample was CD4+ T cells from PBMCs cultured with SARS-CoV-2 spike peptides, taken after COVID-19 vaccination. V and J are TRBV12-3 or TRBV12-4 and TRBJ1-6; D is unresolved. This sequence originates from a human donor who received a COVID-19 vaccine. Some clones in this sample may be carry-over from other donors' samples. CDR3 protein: CASSFGRNSPLHF. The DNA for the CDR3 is TGTGCCAGCAGTTTCGGACGCAATTCACCCCTCCACTTT.